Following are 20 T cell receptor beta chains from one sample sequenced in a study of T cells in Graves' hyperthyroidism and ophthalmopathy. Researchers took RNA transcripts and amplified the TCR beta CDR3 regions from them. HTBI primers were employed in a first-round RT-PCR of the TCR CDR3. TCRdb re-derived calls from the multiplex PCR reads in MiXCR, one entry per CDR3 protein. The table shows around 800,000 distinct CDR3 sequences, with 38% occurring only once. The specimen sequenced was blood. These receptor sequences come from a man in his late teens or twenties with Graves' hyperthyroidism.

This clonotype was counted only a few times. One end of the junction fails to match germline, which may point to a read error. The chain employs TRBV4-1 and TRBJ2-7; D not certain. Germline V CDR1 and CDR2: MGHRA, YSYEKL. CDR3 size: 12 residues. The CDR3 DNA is TGCGCCAGCAGCCAAGGATCTGGTCGGATCCTCTTC. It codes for CASSQGSGRILF.

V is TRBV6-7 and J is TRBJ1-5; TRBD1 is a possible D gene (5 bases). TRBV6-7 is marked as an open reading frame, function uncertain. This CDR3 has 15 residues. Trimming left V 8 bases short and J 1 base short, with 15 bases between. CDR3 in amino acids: CASCIRGESNQPQHF. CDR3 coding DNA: TGTGCCAGCTGCATAAGGGGTGAGAGCAATCAGCCCCAGCATTTT.

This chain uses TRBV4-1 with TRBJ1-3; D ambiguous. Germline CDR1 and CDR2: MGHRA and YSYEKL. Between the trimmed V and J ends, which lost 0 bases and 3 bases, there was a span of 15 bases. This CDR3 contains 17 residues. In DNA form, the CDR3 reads TGCGCCAGCAGCCAAGATCTGGAGCGAGGTTTTGGAAACACCATATATTTT. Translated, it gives CASSQDLERGFGNTIYF.

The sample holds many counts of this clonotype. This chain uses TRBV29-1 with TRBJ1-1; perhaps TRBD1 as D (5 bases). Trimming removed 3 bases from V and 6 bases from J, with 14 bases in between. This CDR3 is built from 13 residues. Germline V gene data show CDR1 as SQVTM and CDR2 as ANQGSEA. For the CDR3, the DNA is TGCAGCGTTGATGGGACTGCGAGCGCTGAAGCTTTCTTT. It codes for CSVDGTASAEAFF.

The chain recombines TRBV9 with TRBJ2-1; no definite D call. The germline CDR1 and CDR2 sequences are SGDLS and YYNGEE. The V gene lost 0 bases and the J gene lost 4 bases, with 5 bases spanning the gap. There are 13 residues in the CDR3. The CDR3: CASSVDSYNEQFF. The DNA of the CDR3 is TGTGCCAGCAGCGTAGACAGTTACAATGAGCAGTTCTTC.

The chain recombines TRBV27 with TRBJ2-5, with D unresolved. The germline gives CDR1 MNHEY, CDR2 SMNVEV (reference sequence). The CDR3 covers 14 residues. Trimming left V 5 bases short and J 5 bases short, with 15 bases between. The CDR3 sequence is CASSPLSPWETQYF. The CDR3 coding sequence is TGTGCCAGCAGTCCCCTTTCCCCCTGGGAGACCCAGTACTTC.

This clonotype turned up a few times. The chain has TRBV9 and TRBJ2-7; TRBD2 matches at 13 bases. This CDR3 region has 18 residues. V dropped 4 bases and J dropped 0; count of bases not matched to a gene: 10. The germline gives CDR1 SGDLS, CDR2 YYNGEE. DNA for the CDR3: TGTGCCAGCAGCCCTGGACTAGCGGGAGTGGGCTTCTCCTACGAGCAGTACTTC. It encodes CASSPGLAGVGFSYEQYF.

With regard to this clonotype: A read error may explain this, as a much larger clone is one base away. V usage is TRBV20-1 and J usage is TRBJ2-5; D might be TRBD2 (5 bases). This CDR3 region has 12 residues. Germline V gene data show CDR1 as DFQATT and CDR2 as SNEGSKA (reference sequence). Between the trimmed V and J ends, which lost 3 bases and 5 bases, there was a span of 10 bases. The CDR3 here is CSARDGVETQYF. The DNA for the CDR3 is TGCAGTGCTAGGGACGGGGTGGAGACCCAGTACTTC.

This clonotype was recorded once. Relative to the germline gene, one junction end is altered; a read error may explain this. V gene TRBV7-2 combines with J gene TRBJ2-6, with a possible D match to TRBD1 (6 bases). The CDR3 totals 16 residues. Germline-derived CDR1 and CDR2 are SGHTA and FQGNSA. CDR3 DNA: TGCGCCAGCAGCCAAGATTCAACACAGGGAGTCAACGTCCTGACTTTC. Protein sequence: CASSQDSTQGVNVLTF.

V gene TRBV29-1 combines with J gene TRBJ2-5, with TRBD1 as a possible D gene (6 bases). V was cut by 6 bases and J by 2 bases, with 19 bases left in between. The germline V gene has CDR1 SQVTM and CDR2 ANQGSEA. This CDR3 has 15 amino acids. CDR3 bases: TGCAGCGTCGACATCAGCAAGGACAGACAAGAGACCCAGTACTTC. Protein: CSVDISKDRQETQYF. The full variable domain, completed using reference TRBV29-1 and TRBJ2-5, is SAVISQKPSRDICQRGTSLTIQCQVDSQVTMMFWYRQQPGQSLTLIATANQGSEATYESGFVIDKFPISRPNLTFSTLTVSNMSPEDSSIYLCSVDISKDRQETQYFGPGTRLLVL.

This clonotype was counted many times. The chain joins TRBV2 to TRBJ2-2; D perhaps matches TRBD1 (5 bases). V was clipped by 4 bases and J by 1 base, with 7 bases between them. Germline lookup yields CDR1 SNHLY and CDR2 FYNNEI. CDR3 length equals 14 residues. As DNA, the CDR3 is TGTGCCAGCAGTGCGACAGAGAACACCGGGGAGCTGTTTTTT. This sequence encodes CASSATENTGELFF.

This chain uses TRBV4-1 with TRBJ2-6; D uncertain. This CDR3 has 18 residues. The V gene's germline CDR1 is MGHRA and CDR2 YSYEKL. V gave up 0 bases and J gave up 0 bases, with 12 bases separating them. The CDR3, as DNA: TGCGCCAGCAGCCAAGAACCTCCGAACCTCTCTGGGGCCAACGTCCTGACTTTC. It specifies CASSQEPPNLSGANVLTF.

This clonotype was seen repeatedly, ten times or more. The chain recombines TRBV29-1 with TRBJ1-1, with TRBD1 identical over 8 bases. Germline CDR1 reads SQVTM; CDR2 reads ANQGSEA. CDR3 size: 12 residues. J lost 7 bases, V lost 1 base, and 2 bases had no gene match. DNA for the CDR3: TGCAGCGTTGAAGGGACAGGGATTGAAGCTTTCTTT. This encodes CSVEGTGIEAFF.

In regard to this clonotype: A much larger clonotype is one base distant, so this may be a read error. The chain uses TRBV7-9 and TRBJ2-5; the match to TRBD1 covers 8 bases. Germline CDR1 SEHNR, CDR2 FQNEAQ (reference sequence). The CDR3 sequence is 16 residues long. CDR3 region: CASSRLGQGDQGTQYF. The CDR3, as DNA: TGTGCCAGCAGCCGCCTAGGACAGGGCGACCAAGGGACCCAGTACTTC.

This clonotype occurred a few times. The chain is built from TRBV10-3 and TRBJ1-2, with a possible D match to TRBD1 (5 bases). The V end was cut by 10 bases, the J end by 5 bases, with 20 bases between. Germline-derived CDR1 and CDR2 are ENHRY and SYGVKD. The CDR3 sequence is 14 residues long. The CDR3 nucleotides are TGTGCCAGCAGCCCTGCTTGGGGGGAGTATGGCTACACCTTC. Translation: CASSPAWGEYGYTF.

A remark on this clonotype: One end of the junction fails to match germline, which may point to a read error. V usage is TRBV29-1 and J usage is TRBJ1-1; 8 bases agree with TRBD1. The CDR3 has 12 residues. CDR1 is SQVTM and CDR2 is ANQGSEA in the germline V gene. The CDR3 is CSATTGDTEAFF. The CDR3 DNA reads TGCAGCGCAACGACAGGGGACACTGAGGCTTTCTTT.

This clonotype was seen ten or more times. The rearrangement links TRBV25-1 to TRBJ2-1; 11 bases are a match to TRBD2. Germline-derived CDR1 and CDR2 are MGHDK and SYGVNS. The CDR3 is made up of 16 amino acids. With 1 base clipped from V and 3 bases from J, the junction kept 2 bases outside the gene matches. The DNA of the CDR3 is TGTGCCAGCAGTGAATGCCTAGCGGGAGGCTACAATGAGCAGTTCTTC. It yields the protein CASSECLAGGYNEQFF.

The chain's CDR3 is CASSQEGYLPQHF. CDR3 coding DNA: TGTGCCAGCAGCCAAGAAGGTTACCTTCCCCAGCATTTT. The V gene is TRBV3-1, the J gene TRBJ1-5, with D unresolved. The ends were cut back, 0 bases at V and 10 bases at J, with 10 bases in the middle. In germline, CDR1 is LGHDT, CDR2 YNNKEL (reference sequence). CDR3 length: 13 residues.

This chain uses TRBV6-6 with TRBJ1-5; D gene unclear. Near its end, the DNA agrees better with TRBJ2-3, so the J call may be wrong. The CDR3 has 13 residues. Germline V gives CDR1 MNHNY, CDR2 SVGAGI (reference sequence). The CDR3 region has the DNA TGTGCCAGCAGCCAGGACGTAGATCAGCCCCAGTATTTT. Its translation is CASSQDVDQPQYF.

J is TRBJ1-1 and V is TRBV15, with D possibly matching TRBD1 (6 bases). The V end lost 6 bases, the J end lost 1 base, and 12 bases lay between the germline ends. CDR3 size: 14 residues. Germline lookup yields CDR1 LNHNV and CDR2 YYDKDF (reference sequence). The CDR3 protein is CATRIDRPNTEAFF. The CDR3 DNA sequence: TGTGCCACCAGGATCGACAGGCCGAACACTGAAGCTTTCTTT.